This T cell receptor (beta chain) was captured by sequencing in a study of blood T cell repertoires in COVID-19. Study-wide context: Samples taken during acute and convalescent COVID-19 were collected in the United States, Italy and Spain. PBMCs, B-cell-depleted T cells, or T cells provided the cDNA or gDNA that made up the material.

Per germline, CDR1 MNHNS and CDR2 SASEGT. The germline V and J ends were trimmed by 0 bases and 2 bases, with 7 bases remaining between them. The CDR3 runs 14 residues. Repertoires were generated with immunoSEQ multiplex PCR, while TCRdb's copy carries only in-frame clones and drops some. This table holds fewer than 350,000 clones, more than 70% found once. This clone was seen just once. Sequencing was performed on peripheral blood. The V call is TRBV6-1, the J call TRBJ1-2; D remains ambiguous. The TCR sequence derives from a woman between 25 and 40 years old with COVID-19, enrolled during active disease. This chain's CDR3 is CASSEAAWNYGYTF. The CDR3, as DNA: TGTGCCAGCAGTGAAGCGGCCTGGAACTATGGCTACACCTTC.